This T cell receptor (beta chain) was profiled in a study of beta chain features in type 1 diabetes (dated by TCRdb to between 2018 and 2020). In terms of the full investigation: No differences in mean age, gender distribution, total cell number or subset yield were found between patients and healthy donors. Across all samples, almost 110 million sorted cells were examined, and cell number per subset correlated strongly with RNA yield. In the study, TCRB repertoires of sorted circulating CD4+ T cell subsets from recently diagnosed type 1 diabetes patients were compared with those of matched healthy donors. Whereas all 30 or so donors provided naive and central memory subsets, regulatory and stem cell-like memory subsets were isolated from just 8 patients and about eight healthy donors.

The High Capacity cDNA Reverse Transcription Kit was used to reverse transcribe all of the isolated RNA, meaning that expressed TCRB transcripts were what got sequenced. Naive, central memory and regulatory T cell samples underwent deep immunoSEQ sequencing, averaging around 3.7 million total reads per sample. Sorted cells were lysed in RLT buffer and RNA was extracted with DNase-treated RNeasy Micro or Mini kits, depending on cell number. Each cell subset was processed separately to prevent cross-contamination, with patient and healthy donor samples processed together. Using the immunoSEQ multiplex PCR, TCRB sequences were amplified from cDNA into 87-bp fragments spanning the CDR3 region. Amplicons were sequenced on the Illumina HiSeq platform. The source study handled its data this way. Synthetic template baselines were used to correct PCR bias computationally, reads within Hamming distance 2 were collapsed together, and singletons that could not be merged were discarded. By aligning reads against IMGT, V, D and J genes, CDR3 length, and insertions or deletions at six rearrangement sites were assigned. Within each subset, clonotype counts were normalized to sorted cell number, after which true diversity and Gini coefficients were computed with the tcR R package. The overlap coefficient, calculated on TCRB nucleotide sequences, was used to quantify repertoire sharing. Out-of-frame TCRB sequences from naive cells were analyzed as a proxy for the pre-selection repertoire. Sourced from immuneACCESS, this table was stored by TCRdb with only in-frame sequences that have V and J called. A share of the clones is absent; for the studies checked, an unresolved V gene accounts for under half, and the remainder has no known explanation. V and J calls and clone size are given by that table; D and trimming were obtained from the DNA. A total of about 360,000 clones appear in this sample, roughly an eighth of them only once. Over 0.008% of the sample is held by the ten biggest clonotypes.

This clone turned up a few times. Its antigen remains undetermined. The record has no base qualities; no much larger clone is one base away. Each donor gave one peripheral blood draw, averaging roughly 120 mL, which was collected into heparinised tubes. Naive, central memory, regulatory and stem cell-like memory CD4+ T cells were sorted on a BD FACSAria II using a panel including CD45RO, CCR7, CD25, CD127, CD95 and CD27. Every sorted population had a purity above 95%. PBMCs were separated immediately by Lymphoprep density gradient centrifugation and were stained directly, without being cultured. To minimize batch effects, samples were stained and sorted in pairs, one healthy donor with one patient per experiment. The germline V gene gives CDR1 as SQVTM and CDR2 as ANQGSEA. The CDR3 measures 16 amino acids from cysteine to phenylalanine. Only CDR3 DNA is held: 48 bases, read in frame from base 1. From V the trimming removes 6 bases and from J it removes 4 bases, while the gene matches leave 14 bases of the junction unaccounted for.

Points the paper makes about the study in general: Because the HLA sub-analyses included only small numbers of individuals, any influence of HLA type on TCRB rearrangement was left unresolved. At VDJ recombination sites, patients with type 1 diabetes made fewer insertions and deleted more nucleotides, a pattern implying thymic rearrangement abnormalities. In all four CD4+ subsets, TCRB CDR3 length was moderately but significantly shorter in type 1 diabetes patients. Naive, central memory and regulatory TCRB repertoires appeared to be more alike among patients than among healthy donors. Because cDNA was sequenced instead of genomic DNA, highly expressing activated cells could be over-represented, though the groups showed no difference in activation or CD3 levels. Shorter templates might be favored by PCR, yet because patient and control samples were amplified and corrected together, any such skew would affect both groups equally.

The sequence is built from TRBV29-1 and TRBJ2-2, with 7 bases aligning to TRBD2. The source is a woman aged 18-29 years with type 1 diabetes. The specimen was naive CD4+ T cells from blood. In the paper's terms, the cell subset or site label means: true naive CD4+ T cells. The bases are TGCAGCGTCTTCGGACTAGGAAGGTTCCCCACCGGGGAGCTGTTTTTT. It translates as CSVFGLGRFPTGELFF.